Below are 6 T cell receptor beta chains sequenced from a single sample in a study of shared clonotypes between healthy human individuals. Generated by immunoSEQ multiplex PCR, the TCRdb table keeps only in-frame clones and is missing some. The sample records 450,000 or so clones, roughly three quarters being singletons. The specimen sequenced was PBMCs. The receptors derive from a woman between 35 and 50 years old in good health. Some clones in this sample may be carry-over from other donors' samples.

This clone was observed a handful of times. The chain uses TRBV5-4 and TRBJ1-2, with 7 bases identical to TRBD1. V dropped 1 base and J dropped 6; count of bases not matched to a gene: 6. This CDR3 comprises 14 residues. Germline V lookup: CDR1 SGHNT, CDR2 YYREEE (reference sequence). The CDR3 DNA reads as TGTGCCAGCAGCTTGCCCCGACAGGGAAATGGCTACACCTTC. It codes for CASSLPRQGNGYTF.

This sequence joins TRBV27 and TRBJ2-1; D is ambiguous. The CDR3 is 13 amino acids. The germline CDR1 and CDR2 sequences are MNHEY and SMNVEV (reference sequence). Trimming took off 0 bases at V and 7 bases at J, with 7 bases between the two ends. CDR3 nucleotide sequence: TGTGCCAGCAGTTTATCGCTAGGGAATGAGCAGTTCTTC. This gives the protein CASSLSLGNEQFF.

This clone was picked up a small number of times. This sample includes further DNA sequences coding for the same CDR3. This rearrangement joins TRBV5-6 to TRBJ2-1, with 8 nucleotides matching TRBD2. Per germline, CDR1 SGHDT and CDR2 YYEEEE. V dropped 4 bases and J dropped 0; count of bases not matched to a gene: 6. The CDR3 is 16 amino acids. CDR3: CASSSIAGSSYNEQFF. The CDR3 nucleotides read TGTGCCAGCAGCAGTATAGCGGGAAGCTCCTACAATGAGCAGTTCTTC.

V usage is TRBV5-6 and J usage is TRBJ2-3; 8 bases line up with TRBD1. Germline V gene lookup returns CDR1 SGHDT and CDR2 YYEEEE. The CDR3 loop spans 15 amino acids. Trimming at V came to 4 bases and at J to 5 bases, leaving 9 bases not matched to a gene. The CDR3 is CASSRTGTEEDTQYF. CDR3 coding DNA: TGTGCCAGCAGCCGGACAGGGACGGAGGAAGATACGCAGTATTTT.

The chain joins TRBV10-3 to TRBJ1-1; unclear D gene. The CDR3 runs to 14 residues. V was shortened by 0 bases and J by 8 bases, with 13 bases between the two germline ends. CDR1 is ENHRY and CDR2 is SYGVKD in the germline V gene. DNA for the CDR3: TGTGCCATCAGTGAGTCGGCCAGTTCAACCGAAGCTTTCTTT. Translated, it gives CAISESASSTEAFF.

The chain is built from TRBV28 and TRBJ2-7, with D unclear. This CDR3 has 13 residues. Germline CDR1 MDHEN, CDR2 SYDVKM. V was clipped by 6 bases and J by 1 base, with 10 bases between them. This chain's CDR3 is CASSTPGSYEQYF. In nucleotides, the CDR3 is TGTGCCAGCAGCACACCTGGGTCCTACGAGCAGTACTTC.